A selection of T cell receptor beta chains follows, all from one sample in a study of T cell changes during pregnancy in multiple sclerosis. Sequencing used immunoSEQ multiplex PCR; TCRdb keeps in-frame clones, though not all of them. The top ten hold approximately 1.6% of the sample, which has about 110,000 clones, 85% to 95% seen once. This material consisted of peripheral blood, taken after pregnancy. The receptors here all came from a female donor with multiple sclerosis, enrolled in a pregnancy study. Each CDR3 is given with its conserved first and last residue. The D gene is left open where the match is weak. The listing skips clone size in some rows; elsewhere it reads once, few, many or a size class.

clone size,D gene,J gene,V gene,CDR3 DNA,CDR3 protein
-,TRBD2,TRBJ2-1,TRBV5-4,TGTGCCAGCAGCCCCCAAATAGCGGGGGTATATGAGCAGTTCTTC,CASSPQIAGVYEQFF
-,TRBD1,TRBJ1-6,TRBV6-6,TGTGCCAGTCGACAGGGTCGATCACCCCTCCACTTT,CASRQGRSPLHF
-,TRBD1,TRBJ2-7,TRBV5-1,TGCGCCAGCAGCTTAGGACAGGGCAACTCCTACGAGCAGTACTTC,CASSLGQGNSYEQYF
-,-,TRBJ1-2,TRBV19,TGTGCCAGTATTGCGGCAGGGCTCCACTATGGCTACACCTTC,CASIAAGLHYGYTF
-,-,TRBJ1-3,TRBV30,TGTGCCTGGAGTGGAGACTCTGGAAACACCATATATTTT,CAWSGDSGNTIYF
-,-,TRBJ2-1,TRBV5-1,TGCGCCAGCAGCGCCTTTAGCGATCGACGGGCCAATGAGCAGTTCTTC,CASSAFSDRRANEQFF
few,-,TRBJ1-1,TRBV19,TGTGCCAGTAGTATGAGGGCCACACCGAACACTGAAGCTTTCTTT,CASSMRATPNTEAFF
once,-,TRBJ2-7,TRBV4-1,TGCGCCAGCAGCCAAGAGCCAGGATTTGGCGAGCAGTACTTC,CASSQEPGFGEQYF
-,TRBD2,TRBJ2-7,TRBV19,TGTGCCACACAGACTAGCGGGGCTACTTCGGGCGAGCAGTACTTC,CATQTSGATSGEQYF
-,-,TRBJ1-5,TRBV28,TGTGCCAGCAGTTTGCTGCGGGGAAGTCAGCCCCAGCATTTT,CASSLLRGSQPQHF
-,TRBD1,TRBJ1-6,TRBV5-1,TGCGCCAGCAGCAAGGACAGGGTGGATTCACCCCTCCACTTT,CASSKDRVDSPLHF
-,-,TRBJ2-3,TRBV30,TGTGCCTGGAACTCCTTTGGAGATACGCAGTATTTT,CAWNSFGDTQYF
few,-,TRBJ1-2,TRBV2,TGTGCCAGCATTCCATTGGTGTGGGGGGAAGAGTATGGCTACACCTTC,CASIPLVWGEEYGYTF
once,TRBD2,TRBJ2-3,TRBV4-1,TGCGCCAGCAGCCAACCGATAGCGGGGGGGCGAGAAGCAGATACGCAGTATTTT,CASSQPIAGGREADTQYF
-,TRBD1,TRBJ2-1,TRBV9,TGTGCCAGCAGCGCCGCCCGACAGGGGGCCAGCAATGAGCAGTTCTTC,CASSAARQGASNEQFF
-,-,TRBJ1-2,TRBV7-9,TGTGCCAGCAGCTTAGCGCAGGGGTGGGACTATGGCTACACCTTC,CASSLAQGWDYGYTF
-,TRBD1,TRBJ1-1,TRBV14,TGTGCCAGCAGCCCACTGACAGGGTGGGGCACTGAAGCTTTCTTT,CASSPLTGWGTEAFF
-,-,TRBJ1-1,TRBV25-1,TGTGCCAGCAGCAGGGGAGGGGGCACTGAAGCTTTCTTT,CASSRGGGTEAFF
once,TRBD1,TRBJ2-5,TRBV6-1,TGTGCCAGCAGTTCACAGGGGAGAGGGGAGACCCAGTACTTC,CASSSQGRGETQYF
once,-,TRBJ2-3,TRBV5-1,TGCGCCAGCAGCTTGGGGGCACAGGTAGGGGATACGCAGTATTTT,CASSLGAQVGDTQYF
-,-,TRBJ2-3,TRBV6-1,TGTGCCAGCAGTGAGAGGATAAAGCCCTTTAGCACAGATACGCAGTATTTT,CASSERIKPFSTDTQYF
-,-,TRBJ1-1,TRBV6-1,TGTGCCAGCAGTTCTTCAGGAAACACTGAAGCTTTCTTT,CASSSSGNTEAFF
-,-,TRBJ1-5,TRBV9,TGTGCCAGCAGCCGGGAGGGTCTTCAGCCCCAGCATTTT,CASSREGLQPQHF